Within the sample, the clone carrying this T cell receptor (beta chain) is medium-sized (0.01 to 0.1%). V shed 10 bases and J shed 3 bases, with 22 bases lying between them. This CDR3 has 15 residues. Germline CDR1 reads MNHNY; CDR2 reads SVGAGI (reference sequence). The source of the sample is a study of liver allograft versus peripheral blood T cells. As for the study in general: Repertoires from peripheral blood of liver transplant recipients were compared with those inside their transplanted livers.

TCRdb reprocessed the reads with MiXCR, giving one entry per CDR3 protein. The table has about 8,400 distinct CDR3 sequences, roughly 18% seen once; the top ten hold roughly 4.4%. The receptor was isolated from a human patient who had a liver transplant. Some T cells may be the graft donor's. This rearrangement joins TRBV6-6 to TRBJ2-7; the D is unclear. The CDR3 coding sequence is TGTGCCACCTCACACCGGACGGCTGGAAACTACGAGCAGTACTTC. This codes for CATSHRTAGNYEQYF.